This entry lists 29 T cell receptor beta chains sequenced from one sample in a study of T cells expressing NK-cell markers. TCRdb re-analyzed the 5' RACE reads; it lists each CDR3 protein once, without DNA. The sample includes about 390,000 distinct CDR3 sequences. The sequenced sample consisted of blood T cells: a sorted CD56 or NKG2C T cell subset, CD4+ or CD8+ T cells, or bulk PBMC T cells (not recorded which). The receptors stem from a woman between 50 and 59 years old in good health.

The J gene is TRBJ2-3, the V gene TRBV24-1; there is no DNA to check the TCRdb D call of TRBD2. The length of the CDR3 is 12 residues. The germline V gene has CDR1 KGHDR and CDR2 SFDVKD. Here the CDR3 reads CATAGGTDTQYF.

The rearrangement uses TRBV7-2 and TRBJ2-1; TCRdb picks TRBD1, but there is no DNA to check that call. The CDR3 extends over 15 amino acids. The germline CDR1 and CDR2 sequences are SGHTA and FQGNSA. The CDR3 protein is CASSLWARGTNEQFF.

J is TRBJ2-2 and V is TRBV7-9; TCRdb outputs TRBD2, but without DNA this stays unchecked. The CDR3 runs 17 residues. Germline CDR1 and CDR2: SEHNR and FQNEAQ (reference sequence). The CDR3 sequence: CASSLWGLAGETGELFF.

This chain links TRBV29-1 with TRBJ2-1; the D gene TCRdb calls, TRBD1, cannot be checked with no DNA. Per the germline V gene, CDR1 is SQVTM and CDR2 is ANQGSEA. CDR3 size: 13 residues. The CDR3 sequence is CSVGGQSYNEQFF.

This sequence joins TRBV13 and TRBJ2-1; TCRdb indicates TRBD1, and absent DNA this call remains unverified. CDR1 is PRHDT, CDR2 FYEKMQ, per germline (reference sequence). This CDR3 comprises 16 residues. The CDR3 spells CASSQTRDAEKGEQFF.

V and J are TRBV12-3 or TRBV12-4 and TRBJ2-1. The CDR3 runs to 14 residues. CDR3 amino acids: CASSGGSPNNEQFF.

CDR3 residues: CSANKGGGETQYF. The J gene is TRBJ2-5, the V gene TRBV29-1. Germline CDR1 SQVTM, CDR2 ANQGSEA. CDR3 length: 13 residues.

The chain combines TRBV24-1 with TRBJ2-2; with no DNA, the TCRdb D assignment of TRBD2 cannot be verified. Germline CDR1 and CDR2: KGHDR and SFDVKD. This CDR3 is built from 18 residues. CDR3 amino acids: CATSGRLAGVGNTGELFF.

The V call is TRBV25-1, the J call TRBJ2-1. From germline, CDR1 is MGHDK and CDR2 SYGVNS. This CDR3 comprises 14 residues. The chain's CDR3 is CASSESYGEREQFF.

The chain employs TRBV28 and TRBJ2-1; the D call from TCRdb, TRBD2, cannot be confirmed without DNA. Germline CDR1 reads MDHEN; CDR2 reads SYDVKM. This CDR3 comprises 16 residues. The CDR3 loop is CASSLSGGGSGSRQFF.

The CDR3 protein is CSARDQIAASTDTQYF. The chain recombines TRBV20-1 with TRBJ2-3. The germline V gene has CDR1 DFQATT and CDR2 SNEGSKA (reference sequence). CDR3 size: 16 residues.

The genes are TRBV20-1 and TRBJ1-2. The length of the CDR3 is 13 residues. Looked up from germline, CDR1 is DFQATT and CDR2 is SNEGSKA (reference sequence). The chain's CDR3 is CSARDPMSDGYTF.

The V call is TRBV14, the J call TRBJ2-3. CDR1 SGHDN and CDR2 FVKESK come from the germline V gene. The CDR3 extends over 13 amino acids. The CDR3 loop is CASSQEIGDTQYF.

This CDR3 reads CATSDGKLNTGELFF. V usage is TRBV24-1 and J usage is TRBJ2-2. The germline V gene has CDR1 KGHDR and CDR2 SFDVKD. This CDR3 spans 15 amino acids.

This rearrangement joins TRBV29-1 to TRBJ2-3. The germline CDR1 and CDR2 sequences are SQVTM and ANQGSEA. The CDR3 length is 12 residues. CDR3 loop: CSGEVGTDTQYF.

The V gene is TRBV7-8, the J gene TRBJ2-1; the TCRdb call, TRBD1, lacks DNA for checking. CDR3 length: 15 residues. Looked up from germline, CDR1 is SGHVS and CDR2 is FQNEAQ. The CDR3 spells CASSKTGGKYNEQFF.

This chain joins TRBV21-1 and TRBJ2-6. TRBV21-1 is described as a pseudogene. The CDR3 covers 17 residues. CDR3 residues: CASSTVRVNGGANVLTF.

The rearrangement links TRBV7-9 to TRBJ2-5; the TRBD1 assignment by TCRdb is unverifiable without DNA. The CDR3 contains 15 residues. CDR1 SEHNR and CDR2 FQNEAQ come from the germline V gene (reference sequence). CDR3 sequence reads: CASSGWRQGGETQYF.

This CDR3 is CASSVGEYTGELFF. V usage is TRBV7-9 and J usage is TRBJ2-2; TCRdb's D call, TRBD1, is unchecked because there is no DNA. Germline CDR1 reads SEHNR; CDR2 reads FQNEAQ (reference sequence). This CDR3 region has 14 residues.

The chain employs TRBV20-1 and TRBJ2-1; there is no DNA to check the TCRdb D call of TRBD2. Germline-derived CDR1 and CDR2 are DFQATT and SNEGSKA (reference sequence). The CDR3 extends over 16 amino acids. The CDR3: CSAPPQGLAEHNEQFF.

This chain connects TRBV29-1 to TRBJ2-7; the D call from TCRdb, TRBD1, cannot be confirmed without DNA. The germline V gene has CDR1 SQVTM and CDR2 ANQGSEA. The CDR3 has 18 amino acids. The CDR3: CSVEGTHNPTGLVYEQYF.

The chain couples TRBV7-9 to TRBJ2-3; TCRdb's D call, TRBD2, is unchecked because there is no DNA. This CDR3 is built from 20 residues. CDR1 is SEHNR and CDR2 is FQNEAQ in the germline V gene (reference sequence). CDR3 sequence reads: CASSSLRLAGARGYTDTQYF.

This chain connects TRBV28 to TRBJ2-2; with no DNA, the TCRdb D assignment of TRBD2 cannot be verified. Germline V gene sequence: CDR1 MDHEN, CDR2 SYDVKM. This CDR3 spans 16 amino acids. The chain's CDR3 is CASRSSGQLNTGELFF.

V and J are TRBV15 and TRBJ2-1; there is no DNA to check the TCRdb D call of TRBD1. Germline-derived CDR1 and CDR2 are LNHNV and YYDKDF (reference sequence). The CDR3 spans 16 residues. The CDR3 sequence is CATSSERLGGYNEQFF.

The J gene is TRBJ2-5, the V gene TRBV11-2. The CDR3 has 14 residues. Germline CDR1 SGHAT, CDR2 FQNNGV. CDR3: CASGPILRKETQYF.

The chain couples TRBV25-1 to TRBJ2-7; TCRdb names TRBD1, which stays unverified in the absence of DNA. Per germline, CDR1 MGHDK and CDR2 SYGVNS. This CDR3 is built from 14 residues. The CDR3 reads CASSPWTGSDEQYF.

The CDR3 here is CASAPSGSFPGELFF. This chain connects TRBV5-1 to TRBJ2-2; there is no DNA to check the TCRdb D call of TRBD2. Germline assignment: CDR1 SGHRS and CDR2 YFSETQ. The CDR3 extends over 15 amino acids.

This CDR3 is CSASRWSENTGELFF. The chain is built from TRBV29-1 and TRBJ2-2; TCRdb reports TRBD2, a call that lacks DNA to check it against. The V gene's germline CDR1 is SQVTM and CDR2 ANQGSEA. The CDR3 runs to 15 residues.

The chain carries TRBV29-1 and TRBJ1-4; TCRdb's D gene call, TRBD1, goes unchecked for lack of DNA. The CDR3 consists of 11 residues. Germline values: CDR1 SQVTM, CDR2 ANQGSEA. The CDR3: CGGRRNEKLFF.